This T cell receptor beta chain was captured in a study of cytomegalovirus exposure and HLA in healthy donors (dated by TCRdb to about 2017). In terms of the full investigation: An earlier analysis of 587 of the donors reported 276 Gb of sequence data and some 110 million unique TCR beta sequences obtained from about 179 million T cells. About 330 gigabases of sequencing data and around 85 million unique TCR sequences made up an early release that covered under 750 HLA-typed donors. Among the approximately 430 genotyped donors, approximately 81% belonged to the genetic ancestry cluster associated with self-reported Caucasian donors. The study aimed to test whether signatures of past pathogen exposure could be identified by cataloging public T cell receptors. The study used immunosequencing to profile the T cell repertoires of 670 or so subjects and linked those repertoires to cytomegalovirus serostatus. Along with the roughly 670-subject first cohort, a separate validation cohort of around 120 different subjects was used. High-throughput TCR immunosequencing, statistical association of individual TCRs with disease status, and machine learning were combined to predict cytomegalovirus infection status. To study patterns of TCR occurrence, a later analysis re-analyzed previously published TCR beta repertoires from 666 donors and added high-resolution HLA genotyping. The later analysis used no new phenotypic data to find candidate immune exposures, relying instead on TCR beta sequences and their occurrence across donors. In an earlier analysis of 587 of the donors, high-throughput TCR beta sequencing was used to judge whether each TCR beta V gene segment behaved as functional or pseudogenic. Donor age, sex, ethnicity and CMV serostatus were compiled together with the repertoire data. A later genetic analysis used genome-wide SNP genotypes for about 55% of the 666 donors, treating that subset as a discovery cohort. Every discovery cohort repertoire had been produced on one sequencing platform. Both class I and class II loci were covered by HLA typing, at four-digit resolution. Typing coverage differed by locus: A, B, C, DRB1 and DQB1 were typed in roughly 629-630 donors, DQA1 in around 500, DPA1 in 600 to 610, and DPB1 in approximately 450. Roughly five DR-DQ haplotypes were treated as single units for association and clustering because of strong linkage in the cohort. On average, 235,054 unique TCR beta nucleotide sequences were sequenced per donor among 398 genotyped donors of the cohort, with 15% to 20% of those sequences being non-productive. The full study reports these points: Several of the top co-occurrence clusters appeared to be linked to parvovirus B19, influenza, CMV and Epstein-Barr virus, according to a later analysis. A total of 164 TCR beta chains were listed by the study as associated with cytomegalovirus. When HLA alleles, especially DR and DQ, strongly co-occurred, TCR associations were difficult to assign to individual alleles. In a later analysis, most CMV-associated TCR beta chains were found to appear HLA-restricted, with HLA associations seemingly driven largely by CMV exposure. A further reported finding was that TCR beta sequences accurately predicted the HLA-A and HLA-B alleles for most subjects in the first cohort. Most TCR sequences were observed very rarely across donors, whereas some public TCRs were present in many individuals. The authors suggested that the approach could potentially be extended to other disease states and immunological phenotypes. In an earlier analysis of 587 of the donors, most TCR beta V segments were observed in productive rearrangements about 87% or about 30% of the time, broadly matching IMGT annotations. V-gene and J-gene trimming of TCR beta chains was associated with a missense DCLRE1C variant in a later genetic analysis, and the association was replicated in an independent cohort. Correlated functional status among segregating V segments might be attributable to linkage disequilibrium, but an unknown experimental factor could not be ruled out. For the cohort, immune exposure information was limited to CMV serostatus. Seventeen rarely observed V segments, including chromosome 9 orphons, were excluded from the earlier analysis of approximately 500 of the donors because counts were too low. Because HLA typing was missing for some donors at each locus, association tests included only the typed subset. In a later analysis, around 17,000 TCR beta sequences were associated with specific HLA alleles at a false discovery rate of 0.05. In a later analysis, TCR association rates were found to vary across HLA loci, with the most associated TCRs seen for DRB1 alleles and the fewest for HLA-C alleles. The cohort was sequenced for TCR beta chains only, and without alpha or paired-chain data the features that could be detected were limited. The 87-base-pair reads could not distinguish some IMGT-functional V segments, including TRBV6-2 and TRBV6-3, so those segments were excluded. A cluster of highly shared sequence variants was judged likely to be a technical artifact of the sequencing pipeline. In a later genetic analysis, fewer N-insertions in productive TCRs were reported among donors in an Asian-associated ancestry cluster than the roughly 710-donor mean. Sequencing depth was assumed to be roughly uniform across donors in the presence/absence analyses, though that assumption may not hold. In a later analysis, HLA-associated TCR beta chains showed more clonal expansion and lower generation probabilities than non-associated chains that were equally common. In both the original and validation cohorts, the classifier was reported to diagnose cytomegalovirus status with high specificity and sensitivity. In vitro tests confirmed that three of the cytomegalovirus-associated TCR beta chains recognize cytomegalovirus antigens.

Library prep was done by the immunoSEQ multiplex PCR assay. A mixture of 60 forward primers for TCR Vbeta segments and 13 reverse primers for TCR Jbeta segments was used in the multiplex PCR. A multiplex PCR assay on genomic DNA amplified the CDR3 region of rearranged TCR beta genes. The Illumina HiSeq System was used to sequence the amplified TCR beta libraries as 87-base-pair reads. In the paper's pipeline: Across the 666 repertoires, a later analysis counted 60 million to 90 million unique TCR beta chains, 8.5 million to 12 million of which were shared by at least two donors. Raw reads were error-corrected and collapsed into unique sequences with a nearest-neighbor algorithm that merged closely related sequences to remove PCR and sequencing errors. Alignment of CDR3 sequences to IMGT reference sequences was used to assign V, D and J gene segments. Each retained sequence needed at least a six-nucleotide match to both a V gene segment and a J gene segment. A rearrangement counted as productive if the CDR3 had no stop codons and remained in frame with V and J, and every other rearrangement counted as non-productive. CDR3 was defined by IMGT convention, running from the second conserved V-encoded cysteine to the conserved J-encoded phenylalanine. In an earlier analysis of roughly 610 of the donors, sequences lacking an unambiguous match to a single V gene segment were excluded. In an earlier analysis of approximately 500 of the donors, a V segment was called functional when productive rearrangements were above 56.7%, and segregating when the standard deviation between donors exceeded 5%. A statistical classification framework was developed to diagnose cytomegalovirus status using the catalog of TCR beta chain sequences. In a later analysis, V and J genes were assigned by comparing TCR nucleotide sequences against IMGT/GENE-DB human TR gene sequences. In a later analysis, CDR3 sequences and most-parsimonious VDJ recombination scenarios were assigned using the TCRdist pipeline. A later analysis defined each TCR beta chain by its CDR3 amino acid sequence plus V-gene family, and excluded reads lacking a unique V-gene family. In a later analysis, 500 to 700 highly shared, low-generation-probability nucleotide sequences were removed to address suspected cross-contamination and a sequencing artifact. In a later analysis, a clonal expansion index was calculated for each public chain from normalized within-repertoire ranks of inferred template counts. Generation probabilities in a later analysis came from a VDJ recombination model fitted to out-of-frame rearrangements, and those results were checked against IGoR. A later analysis scored TCR-TCR, TCR-HLA and TCR-CMV co-occurrence with hypergeometric tests, applying a repertoire-size bias correction to TCR pairs. In a later analysis, false discovery rates were estimated by permuting HLA or CMV assignments 20 times. A later analysis grouped co-occurring TCRs with DBSCAN, adding TCRdist sequence similarity when clustering within HLA-allele-positive subsets. For co-occurrence clustering, repertoires with fewer than 30,000 or more than 120,000 public chains were excluded, along with about five repertoires with anomalous nucleotide sharing. Imported from immuneACCESS, the table was reduced by TCRdb to in-frame sequences with V and J called. These copies leave out some clones; in studies compared against another copy, an unresolved V gene accounts for under half, and the cause of the remainder is not known. From that table come the V and J calls and clone size; the DNA was used to work out D and trimming. This sample lists over 95,000 clones; roughly three quarters were detected once. The ten biggest clones cover roughly 12% of the sample.

On this clone itself: The specificity of this receptor is unknown. No much larger clone exists at a distance of one base, and base qualities are not known.

The cohort comprised fewer than 750 healthy bone marrow donors. At the time of sampling, all cohort members were nominally healthy, though unrecorded immune exposures were likely present. The donor tested CMV seropositive, placing the donor among the approximately 290 seropositive members of the cohort. Each donor provided a peripheral blood sample, and peripheral blood mononuclear cells were used for TCR beta sequencing. Genomic DNA extraction from the blood cell samples was performed with the Qiagen DNeasy Blood Extraction Kit. Based on the germline V gene, the CDR1 and CDR2 sequences are MGHRA and YSYEKL. Relative to germline, V is missing 0 bases and J is missing 9 bases, with 13 bases of the junction outside any gene match. The CDR3 runs 16 residues from the cysteine to the phenylalanine. Solely the CDR3 DNA is kept, with 48 bases framed from the first base.

The rearrangement combines TRBV4-1 with TRBJ1-2; 7 junctional bases match TRBD1. The receptor comes from a woman in her thirties or forties in good health and CMV-seropositive. Source material: PBMCs. The DNA reads as follows: TGCGCCAGCAGCCAAGATTGGCGGCCAGGGGGACGGAGCTACACCTTC. Its amino acids are CASSQDWRPGGRSYTF.